This entry concerns a single T cell receptor beta chain. Its specificity is not known. This sample is drawn from a study of vaccination and CD4 T cells after COVID-19. Sample treatment: approximately 10-day PBMC culture with coronavirus spike peptide pools or control peptides (ViraFEST assay). Germline V gene lookup returns CDR1 MNHNS and CDR2 SASEGT. The CDR3 covers 15 residues. V was clipped by 3 bases and J by 7 bases; unmatched bases: 10. Oncomine TCR Beta short-read sequencing was applied to DNA from cultured CD4+ T cells. MiXCR, run by TCRdb on the PCR reads, gives a single entry per CDR3 protein. The sample has about 18,000 distinct CDR3 sequences; 54% are singletons.

The chain links TRBV6-1 to TRBJ1-1; 8 nucleotides align to TRBD1. Sequenced: CD4+ T cells from blood, cultured in vitro. The clonotype comes from a human donor who had recovered from COVID-19. The CDR3 sequence: CASSEASRGRFEAFF. In nucleotides, the CDR3 is TGTGCCAGCAGTGAGGCCTCCAGGGGGCGCTTTGAAGCTTTCTTT.